The 26 T cell receptor beta chains below come from one sample, sequenced in a study of blood T cell repertoires in COVID-19. The protocol was immunoSEQ multiplex PCR, while the TCRdb copy is restricted to in-frame clones and leaves out a portion. The repertoire holds about 180,000 clones, with about 80% as singletons. The sequenced sample was PBMCs or T cells enriched from blood (not recorded which). Receptors were obtained from a man aged 60 to 75 who had been exposed to COVID-19.

This clone was picked up one time. This chain connects TRBV6-1 to TRBJ2-3; D perhaps matches TRBD2 (6 bases). This CDR3 has 16 amino acids. With 0 bases removed from V and 0 bases from J, the gap between germline ends came to 10 bases. Germline CDR1 reads MNHNS; CDR2 reads SASEGT. CDR3 DNA: TGTGCCAGCAGTGAAGCTAGCGGAGGCAGCACAGATACGCAGTATTTT. Translating it yields CASSEASGGSTDTQYF.

V usage is TRBV27 and J usage is TRBJ2-5; 14 bases match TRBD2. CDR1 is MNHEY, CDR2 SMNVEV, per germline (reference sequence). V lost 3 bases, J lost 4 bases, and 1 base stayed unmatched. This CDR3 is built from 15 residues. CDR3 sequence reads: CASSFGLAGGETQYF. Here the CDR3 DNA reads TGTGCCAGCAGTTTCGGACTAGCGGGAGGAGAGACCCAGTACTTC.

The chain combines TRBV20-1 with TRBJ1-2; TRBD1 might be the D (6 bases). The CDR3 length is 13 residues. Trimming cost V 3 bases and J 1 base, with 9 bases left between them. Looked up from germline, CDR1 is DFQATT and CDR2 is SNEGSKA (reference sequence). In DNA, the CDR3 is TGCAGTGCTAGTATACAGGGTAACTATGGCTACACCTTC. This translates into CSASIQGNYGYTF.

The chain couples TRBV19 to TRBJ1-6; 10 bases match TRBD1. J gave up 9 bases and V 5 bases, and 4 bases lay outside the gene matches. The germline V gene has CDR1 LNHDA and CDR2 SQIVND (reference sequence). The CDR3 is made up of 14 amino acids. Here the CDR3 reads CASSSTGGVSPLHF. The CDR3 DNA reads as TGTGCCAGTAGTTCGACAGGGGGCGTTTCACCCCTCCACTTT.

This rearrangement joins TRBV7-9 to TRBJ2-1, with 7 positions matching TRBD2. V gave up 5 bases and J gave up 7 bases; unmatched junction bases: 14. CDR3 length: 16 amino acids. Looked up from germline, CDR1 is SEHNR and CDR2 is FQNEAQ (reference sequence). CDR3 loop: CASSPEPLAERNEQFF. CDR3 in DNA: TGTGCCAGCAGCCCCGAACCGCTAGCGGAAAGAAATGAGCAGTTCTTC.

V gene TRBV5-4 combines with J gene TRBJ2-2; TRBD2 aligns across 8 bases. The germline V gene has CDR1 SGHNT and CDR2 YYREEE (reference sequence). V gave up 4 bases and J gave up 2 bases; unmatched junction bases: 4. This CDR3 has 15 residues. CDR3 loop: CASSGTSGNTGELFF. CDR3 DNA: TGTGCCAGCAGCGGTACTAGCGGCAACACCGGGGAGCTGTTTTTT.

The genes are TRBV29-1 and TRBJ1-2; TRBD1 aligns across 8 bases. The V segment lost 6 bases and the J segment 6 bases; nucleotides outside the gene matches: 9. Per the germline V gene, CDR1 is SQVTM and CDR2 is ANQGSEA. CDR3 length equals 13 residues. This chain's CDR3 is CSVAQGEGNGYTF. The CDR3 coding sequence is TGCAGCGTCGCACAGGGGGAAGGGAATGGCTACACCTTC.

The V call is TRBV7-2, the J call TRBJ1-2, with 8 positions matching TRBD1. The CDR3 consists of 14 residues. Germline V gene lookup returns CDR1 SGHTA and CDR2 FQGNSA. V was pared by 5 bases and J by 0 bases, with 2 bases of the junction left unmatched. CDR3: CASSGDRTNYGYTF. The CDR3 nucleotides read TGTGCCAGCAGCGGGGACAGGACTAACTATGGCTACACCTTC.

This chain links TRBV7-3 with TRBJ2-2; 9 bases align to TRBD2. Germline trimming cut 5 bases from V and 6 bases from J; bases unmatched to any gene: 7. Germline V gene data show CDR1 as SGHTA and CDR2 as FQGTGA. The CDR3 is 15 residues long. The CDR3 protein is CASSDSGRGAGELFF. CDR3 DNA: TGTGCCAGCAGCGATAGCGGGAGAGGGGCCGGGGAGCTGTTTTTT.

The chain combines TRBV30 with TRBJ1-2; TRBD1 is a possible D gene (6 bases). In germline, CDR1 is GTSNPN, CDR2 SVGIG (reference sequence). The V end lost 3 bases, the J end lost 1 base, and 9 bases lay between the germline ends. This CDR3 spans 13 amino acids. CDR3 DNA: TGTGCCTGGAGCGGACAGAGTAACTATGGCTACACCTTC. This translates into CAWSGQSNYGYTF.

J is TRBJ2-1 and V is TRBV5-1; 7 bases are a match to TRBD2. Germline V gene lookup returns CDR1 SGHRS and CDR2 YFSETQ. The V and J ends lost 4 bases and 8 bases, in that order; junction bases with no gene match: 9. The CDR3 contains 14 residues. DNA of the CDR3: TGCGCCAGCAGCGTGGGAGGGTCGGGCGATGAGCAGTTCTTC. Protein: CASSVGGSGDEQFF.

The V gene is TRBV6-2 or TRBV6-3, the J gene TRBJ1-2; 8 bases align to TRBD1. Germline loops: CDR1 MNHEY, CDR2 SVGEGT. V shed 0 bases, J shed 8 bases, and the junction held 5 bases outside the gene matches. The CDR3 sequence is 14 residues long. The CDR3 here is CASSYSSGGQGYTF. CDR3 nucleotide sequence: TGTGCCAGCAGTTACTCTTCAGGGGGCCAGGGCTACACCTTC.

As concerns this clone: Distinct nucleotide sequences in the sample also encode this CDR3. CDR3 amino acids: CASSLAGETQYF. The DNA for the CDR3 is TGTGCCAGCAGCTTGGCGGGTGAGACCCAGTACTTC. The V call is TRBV5-4, the J call TRBJ2-5, with D uncertain. Germline lookup yields CDR1 SGHNT and CDR2 YYREEE (reference sequence). Trimming removed 0 bases at V and 5 bases at J, with 5 bases between. CDR3 length: 12 residues.

There are a few counts of this clone. The CDR3 bases are TGTGCCAGTAGTATAGGGAGGGGGGGGCAAGAGACCCAGTACTTC. It encodes CASSIGRGGQETQYF. The rearrangement joins TRBV19 to TRBJ2-5, with D perhaps matching TRBD2 (7 bases). The CDR3 runs 15 residues. Trimming pared 1 base from V and 2 bases from J, leaving 11 bases between. Germline-derived CDR1 and CDR2 are LNHDA and SQIVND (reference sequence).

The chain employs TRBV5-5 and TRBJ2-5; perhaps TRBD1 as D (5 bases). The germline gives CDR1 SGHKS, CDR2 YYEKEE (reference sequence). Trimming removed 3 bases from V and 5 bases from J, with 11 bases in between. This CDR3 region has 13 residues. CDR3 residues: CASSSVGAETQYF. The CDR3 DNA sequence: TGTGCCAGCAGCTCTGTTGGGGCGGAGACCCAGTACTTC.

The CDR3 reads CASSLVSSRSYNEQFF. The CDR3 DNA is TGCGCCAGCAGCTTGGTGTCTAGCCGGTCCTACAATGAGCAGTTCTTC. This chain uses TRBV5-1 with TRBJ2-1, with D maybe TRBD2 (5 bases). The CDR3 length is 16 residues. Trimming shortened V by 0 bases and J by 1 base, and 11 bases separated the two germline ends. Germline assignment: CDR1 SGHRS and CDR2 YFSETQ. The full variable domain, with the rest looked up from reference TRBV5-1 and TRBJ2-1, is KAGVTQTPRYLIKTRGQQVTLSCSPISGHRSVSWYQQTPGQGLQFLFEYFSETQRNKGNFPGRFSGRQFSNSRSEMNVSTLELGDSALYLCASSLVSSRSYNEQFFGPGTRLTVL.

CDR3 DNA sequence: TGTGCCAGCAGTGAAAGGGAGGACACCGGGGAGCTGTTTTTT. Its protein is CASSEREDTGELFF. V is TRBV25-1 and J is TRBJ2-2; a weak D match, TRBD2 (6 bases). Germline V gene lookup returns CDR1 MGHDK and CDR2 SYGVNS. The V end was cut by 2 bases, the J end by 3 bases, with 7 bases between. The CDR3 is 14 amino acids.

V is TRBV12-3 or TRBV12-4 and J is TRBJ2-3; no firm D call. V lost 3 bases and J 2 bases, leaving 6 bases between the germline ends. This CDR3 has 13 amino acids. The chain's CDR3 is CASSLGNTDTQYF. The CDR3 bases are TGTGCCAGCAGTTTGGGCAACACAGATACGCAGTATTTT.

A single count supports this clone. The chain has TRBV12-3 or TRBV12-4 and TRBJ2-4; 8 bases match TRBD1. Trimming took 7 bases from V and 6 from J; bases not matched to a gene: 5. The CDR3 is made up of 13 amino acids. This chain's CDR3 is CASKATGGNIQYF. CDR3 coding DNA: TGTGCCAGCAAGGCAACAGGGGGAAACATTCAGTACTTC.

V gene TRBV7-3 combines with J gene TRBJ1-6; D gene ambiguous. In germline, CDR1 is SGHTA, CDR2 FQGTGA. The CDR3 is 12 amino acids. Trimming cost V 3 bases and J 9 bases, with 6 bases left between them. The CDR3 sequence is CASSFGSSPLHF. CDR3 nucleotide sequence: TGTGCCAGCAGCTTTGGGAGTTCACCCCTCCACTTT.

The CDR3 loop reads CASSHHGGDQPQHF. The DNA for the CDR3 is TGTGCCAGCAGCCACCACGGAGGGGATCAGCCCCAGCATTTT. This chain links TRBV7-9 with TRBJ1-5, with D possibly TRBD1 on 5 matching bases. Germline-derived CDR1 and CDR2 are SEHNR and FQNEAQ (reference sequence). The CDR3 runs 14 residues. V was trimmed by 5 bases and J by 5 bases, leaving 13 bases between them.

The chain combines TRBV5-4 with TRBJ1-1; D possibly corresponds to TRBD1 (6 bases). The CDR3 runs to 13 residues. Germline CDR1 is SGHNT and CDR2 is YYREEE (reference sequence). V dropped 1 base and J dropped 5 bases, with 9 bases sitting between them. CDR3 region: CASSLSRGTEAFF. The CDR3 coding sequence is TGTGCCAGCAGCTTGAGTAGGGGGACTGAAGCTTTCTTT. Together with reference TRBV5-4 and TRBJ1-1, the CDR3 gives the full variable domain: ETGVTQSPTHLIKTRGQQVTLRCSSQSGHNTVSWYQQALGQGPQFIFQYYREEENGRGNFPPRFSGLQFPNYSSELNVNALELDDSALYLCASSLSRGTEAFFGQGTRLTVV.

V and J are TRBV5-1 and TRBJ2-1, with D perhaps TRBD2 (5 bases). V lost 0 bases, J lost 2 bases, and 12 bases lay in between. Looked up from germline, CDR1 is SGHRS and CDR2 is YFSETQ. The CDR3 totals 16 residues. As DNA, the CDR3 is TGCGCCAGCAGCTTGGGAGGGAGTGTACCCTACAATGAGCAGTTCTTC. Amino acid sequence: CASSLGGSVPYNEQFF.

The V and J genes are TRBV18 and TRBJ1-2; TRBD1 matches at 7 bases. Germline loops: CDR1 KGHSH, CDR2 LQKENI. Trimming took 6 bases from V and 3 from J; bases not matched to a gene: 13. This CDR3 has 16 residues. The CDR3 sequence is CASSQTGGGVDYGYTF. CDR3 DNA sequence: TGTGCCAGCTCCCAGACGGGAGGGGGCGTCGACTATGGCTACACCTTC. The variable domain in full, completed from reference TRBV18 and TRBJ1-2, reads NAGVMQNPRHLVRRRGQEARLRCSPMKGHSHVYWYRQLPEEGLKFMVYLQKENIIDESGMPKERFSAEFPKEGPSILRIQQVVRGDSAAYFCASSQTGGGVDYGYTFGSGTRLTVV.

The CDR3 coding sequence is TGTGCCAGTAGTATAGTCGGGAATCAGCCCCAGCATTTT. It translates to CASSIVGNQPQHF. V gene TRBV19 combines with J gene TRBJ1-5; no clear D. Deletions cut 1 base from V and 4 bases from J, with 5 bases between. CDR1 is LNHDA, CDR2 SQIVND, per germline (reference sequence). CDR3 length: 13 residues.

The CDR3 protein is CASSLDWSGSEQFF. CDR3 in DNA: TGTGCCAGCAGCTTAGACTGGTCGGGTTCTGAGCAGTTCTTC. J is TRBJ2-1 and V is TRBV7-9; D remains ambiguous. The CDR3 spans 14 residues. In germline, CDR1 is SEHNR, CDR2 FQNEAQ (reference sequence). The germline V and J ends were trimmed by 1 base and 9 bases, with 13 bases remaining between them.